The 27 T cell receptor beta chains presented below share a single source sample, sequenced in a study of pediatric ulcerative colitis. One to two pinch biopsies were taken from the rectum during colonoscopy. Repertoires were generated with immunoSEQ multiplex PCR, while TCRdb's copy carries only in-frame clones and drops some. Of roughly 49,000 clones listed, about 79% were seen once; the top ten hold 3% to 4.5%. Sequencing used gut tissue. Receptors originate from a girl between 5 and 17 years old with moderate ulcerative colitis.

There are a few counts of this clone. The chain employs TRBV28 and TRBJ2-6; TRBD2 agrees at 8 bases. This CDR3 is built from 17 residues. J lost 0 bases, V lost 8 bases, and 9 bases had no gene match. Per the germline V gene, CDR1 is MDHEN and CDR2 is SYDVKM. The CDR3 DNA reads TGTGCCAGCCAGGTTGCGGGGGGCTTCTCTGGGGCCAACGTCCTGACTTTC. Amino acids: CASQVAGGFSGANVLTF.

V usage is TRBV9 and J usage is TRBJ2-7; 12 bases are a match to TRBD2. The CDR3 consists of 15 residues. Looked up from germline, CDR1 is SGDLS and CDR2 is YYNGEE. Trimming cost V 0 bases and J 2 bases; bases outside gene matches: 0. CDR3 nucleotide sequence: TGTGCCAGCAGCGTAGCTAGCGGGGGGGCCTACGAGCAGTACTTC. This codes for CASSVASGGAYEQYF.

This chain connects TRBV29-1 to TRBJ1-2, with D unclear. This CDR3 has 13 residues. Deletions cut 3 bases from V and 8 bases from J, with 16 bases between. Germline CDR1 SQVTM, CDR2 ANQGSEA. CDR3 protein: CSVETPEPGGYTF. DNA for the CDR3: TGCAGCGTTGAGACCCCTGAGCCCGGCGGCTACACCTTC.

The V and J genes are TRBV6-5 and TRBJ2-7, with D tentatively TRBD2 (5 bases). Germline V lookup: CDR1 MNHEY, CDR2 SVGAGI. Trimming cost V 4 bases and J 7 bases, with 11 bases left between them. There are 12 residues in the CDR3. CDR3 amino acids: CASSSPGEEQYF. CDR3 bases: TGTGCCAGCAGTTCCCCCGGGGAGGAGCAGTACTTC.

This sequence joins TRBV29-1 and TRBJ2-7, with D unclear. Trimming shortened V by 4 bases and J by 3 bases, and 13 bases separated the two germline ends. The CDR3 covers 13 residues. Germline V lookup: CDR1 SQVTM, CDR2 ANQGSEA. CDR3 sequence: CSVGRQPHYEQYF. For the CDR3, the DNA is TGCAGCGTTGGTCGGCAGCCCCACTACGAGCAGTACTTC.

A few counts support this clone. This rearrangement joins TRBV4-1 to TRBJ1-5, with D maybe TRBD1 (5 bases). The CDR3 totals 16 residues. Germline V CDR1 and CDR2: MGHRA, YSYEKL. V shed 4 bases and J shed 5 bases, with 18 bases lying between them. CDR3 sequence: CASSPGRRGYYQPQHF. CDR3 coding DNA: TGCGCCAGCAGCCCCGGGAGGAGGGGATACTATCAGCCCCAGCATTTT.

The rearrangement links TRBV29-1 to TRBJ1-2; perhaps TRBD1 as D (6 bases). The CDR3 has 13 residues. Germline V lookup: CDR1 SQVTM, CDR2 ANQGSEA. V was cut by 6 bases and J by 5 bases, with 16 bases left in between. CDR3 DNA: TGCAGCGTACTGCAGGGGCGAGGGTATGGCTACACCTTC. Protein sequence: CSVLQGRGYGYTF.

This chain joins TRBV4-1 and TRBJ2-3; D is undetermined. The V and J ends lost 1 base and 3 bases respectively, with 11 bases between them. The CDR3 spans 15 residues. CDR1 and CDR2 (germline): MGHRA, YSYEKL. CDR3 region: CASSQGPGATDTQYF. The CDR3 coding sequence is TGCGCCAGCAGCCAAGGACCGGGCGCTACAGATACGCAGTATTTT.

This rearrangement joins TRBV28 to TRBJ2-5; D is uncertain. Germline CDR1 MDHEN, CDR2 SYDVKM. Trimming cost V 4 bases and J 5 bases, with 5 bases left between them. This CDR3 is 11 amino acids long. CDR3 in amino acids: CASSSGETQYF. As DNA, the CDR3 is TGTGCCAGCAGTTCCGGGGAGACCCAGTACTTC.

CDR3 region: CASSGTGLGNEQFF. As DNA, the CDR3 is TGTGCCAGCAGCGGGACAGGGTTAGGCAATGAGCAGTTCTTC. This sequence joins TRBV7-9 and TRBJ2-1; 9 bases agree with TRBD1. The CDR3 sequence is 14 residues long. The junction had 5 bases not matched to a gene; V was cut back by 5 bases and J by 6 bases. The germline V gene has CDR1 SEHNR and CDR2 FQNEAQ (reference sequence).

CDR3 nucleotides: TGTGCCAGCAGCTTAGATCAGGTGACAGGGTTCACCGGGGAGCTGTTTTTT. This encodes CASSLDQVTGFTGELFF. This chain links TRBV11-2 with TRBJ2-2; 7 positions match TRBD1. The germline V gene encodes CDR1 SGHAT and CDR2 FQNNGV. The CDR3 consists of 17 residues. V dropped 0 bases and J dropped 4; count of bases not matched to a gene: 8.

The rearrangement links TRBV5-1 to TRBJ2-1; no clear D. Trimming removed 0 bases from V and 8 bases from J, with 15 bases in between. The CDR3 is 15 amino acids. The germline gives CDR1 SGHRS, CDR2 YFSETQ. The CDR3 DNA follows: TGCGCCAGCAGCTTGGTTGGTTCGTCCGGCGATGAGCAGTTCTTC. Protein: CASSLVGSSGDEQFF.

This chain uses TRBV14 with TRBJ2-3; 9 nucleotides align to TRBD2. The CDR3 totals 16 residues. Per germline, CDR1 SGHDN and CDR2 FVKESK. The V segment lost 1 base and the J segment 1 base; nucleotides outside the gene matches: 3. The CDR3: CASSQVASGGTDTQYF. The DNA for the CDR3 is TGTGCCAGCAGCCAAGTTGCTAGCGGGGGCACAGATACGCAGTATTTT.

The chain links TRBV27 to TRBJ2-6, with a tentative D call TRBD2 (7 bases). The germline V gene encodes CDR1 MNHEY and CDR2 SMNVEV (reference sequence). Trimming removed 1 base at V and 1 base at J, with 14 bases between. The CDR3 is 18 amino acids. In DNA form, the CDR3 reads TGTGCCAGCAGTTTATTGGCGGGGGCGCGTTCTGGGGCCAACGTCCTGACTTTC. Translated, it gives CASSLLAGARSGANVLTF.

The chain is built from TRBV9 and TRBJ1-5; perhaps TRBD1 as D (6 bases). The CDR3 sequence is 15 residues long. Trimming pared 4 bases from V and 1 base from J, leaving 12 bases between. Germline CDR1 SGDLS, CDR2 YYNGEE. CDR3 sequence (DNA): TGTGCCAGCAGCTTGGGGACAACCAGCAATCAGCCCCAGCATTTT. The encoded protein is CASSLGTTSNQPQHF.

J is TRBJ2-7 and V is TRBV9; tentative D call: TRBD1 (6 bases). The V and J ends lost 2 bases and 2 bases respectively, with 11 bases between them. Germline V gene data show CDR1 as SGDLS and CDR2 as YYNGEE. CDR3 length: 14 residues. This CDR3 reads CASSVRDITYEQYF. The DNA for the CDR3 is TGTGCCAGCAGCGTCCGGGACATCACCTACGAGCAGTACTTC. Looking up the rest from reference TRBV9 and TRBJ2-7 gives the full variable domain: DSGVTQTPKHLITATGQRVTLRCSPRSGDLSVYWYQQSLDQGLQFLIQYYNGEERAKGNILERFSAQQFPDLHSELNLSSLELGDSALYFCASSVRDITYEQYFGPGTRLTVT.

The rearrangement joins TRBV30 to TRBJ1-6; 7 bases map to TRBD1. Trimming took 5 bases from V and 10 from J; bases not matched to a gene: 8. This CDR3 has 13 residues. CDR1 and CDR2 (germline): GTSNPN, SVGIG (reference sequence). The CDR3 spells CAWATGPGSPLHF. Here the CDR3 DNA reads TGTGCCTGGGCGACAGGGCCGGGATCACCCCTCCACTTT.

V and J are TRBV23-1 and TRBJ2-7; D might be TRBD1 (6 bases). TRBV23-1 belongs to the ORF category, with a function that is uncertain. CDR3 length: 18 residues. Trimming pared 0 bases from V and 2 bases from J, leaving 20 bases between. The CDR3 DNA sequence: TGCGCCAGCAGTCAATCGCGGGTCGGGCAGGGGTTCACCTACGAGCAGTACTTC. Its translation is CASSQSRVGQGFTYEQYF.

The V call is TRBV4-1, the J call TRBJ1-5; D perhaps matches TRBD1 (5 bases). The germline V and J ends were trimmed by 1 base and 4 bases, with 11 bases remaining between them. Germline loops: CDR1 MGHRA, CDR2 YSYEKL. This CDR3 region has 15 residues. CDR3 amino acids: CASSQGPGENQPQHF. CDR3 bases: TGCGCCAGCAGCCAAGGCCCGGGGGAAAATCAGCCCCAGCATTTT.

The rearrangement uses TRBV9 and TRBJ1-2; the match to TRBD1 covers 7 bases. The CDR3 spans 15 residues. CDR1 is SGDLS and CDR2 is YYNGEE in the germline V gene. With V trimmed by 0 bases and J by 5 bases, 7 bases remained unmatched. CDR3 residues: CASSVVAGGRYGYTF. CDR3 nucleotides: TGTGCCAGCAGCGTAGTGGCAGGGGGTAGATATGGCTACACCTTC.

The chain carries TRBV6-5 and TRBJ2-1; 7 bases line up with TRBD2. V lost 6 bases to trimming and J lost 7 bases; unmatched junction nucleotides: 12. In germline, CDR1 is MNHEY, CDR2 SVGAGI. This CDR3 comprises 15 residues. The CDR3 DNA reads TGTGCCAGCAGAGCCCAGCGGGGTAAATCGAATGAGCAGTTCTTC. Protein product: CASRAQRGKSNEQFF.

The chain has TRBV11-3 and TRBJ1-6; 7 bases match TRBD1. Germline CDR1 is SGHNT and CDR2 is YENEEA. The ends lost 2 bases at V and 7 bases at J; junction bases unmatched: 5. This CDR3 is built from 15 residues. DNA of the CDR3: TGTGCCAGCAGCTTAAGGGGGCTAAGAAATTCACCCCTCCACTTT. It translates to CASSLRGLRNSPLHF.

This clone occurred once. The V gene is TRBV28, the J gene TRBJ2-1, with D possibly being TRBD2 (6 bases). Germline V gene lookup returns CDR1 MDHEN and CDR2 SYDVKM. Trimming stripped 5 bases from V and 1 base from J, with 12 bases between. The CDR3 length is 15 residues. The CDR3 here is CASSRAGFSYNEQFF. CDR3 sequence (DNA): TGTGCCAGCAGTCGAGCGGGTTTTTCCTACAATGAGCAGTTCTTC.

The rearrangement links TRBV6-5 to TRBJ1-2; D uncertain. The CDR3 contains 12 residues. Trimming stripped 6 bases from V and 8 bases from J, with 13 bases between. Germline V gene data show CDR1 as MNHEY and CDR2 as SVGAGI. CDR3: CASSPVGPGYTF. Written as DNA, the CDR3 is TGTGCCAGCAGCCCCGTGGGCCCAGGCTACACCTTC.

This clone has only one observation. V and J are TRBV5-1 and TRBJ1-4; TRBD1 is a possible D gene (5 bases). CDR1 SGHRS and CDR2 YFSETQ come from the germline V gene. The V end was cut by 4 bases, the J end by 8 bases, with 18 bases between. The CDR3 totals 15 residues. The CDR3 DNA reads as TGCGCCAGCAGCCAAACGGACTGGGGGTGGGAAAAACTGTTTTTT. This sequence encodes CASSQTDWGWEKLFF.

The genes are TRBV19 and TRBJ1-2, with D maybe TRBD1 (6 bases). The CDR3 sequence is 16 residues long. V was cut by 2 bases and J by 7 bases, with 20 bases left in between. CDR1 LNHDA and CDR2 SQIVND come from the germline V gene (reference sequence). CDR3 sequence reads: CASSINLGTSAAGYTF. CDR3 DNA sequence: TGTGCCAGTAGTATAAACCTCGGGACATCGGCGGCTGGCTACACCTTC.

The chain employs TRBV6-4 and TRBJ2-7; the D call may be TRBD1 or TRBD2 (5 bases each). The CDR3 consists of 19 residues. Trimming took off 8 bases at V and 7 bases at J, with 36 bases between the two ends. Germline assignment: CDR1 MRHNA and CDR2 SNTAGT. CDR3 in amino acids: CASGGPLPFRGPYSREQYF. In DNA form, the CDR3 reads TGTGCCAGCGGAGGACCCCTGCCGTTTAGGGGCCCTTATTCGAGGGAGCAGTACTTC.